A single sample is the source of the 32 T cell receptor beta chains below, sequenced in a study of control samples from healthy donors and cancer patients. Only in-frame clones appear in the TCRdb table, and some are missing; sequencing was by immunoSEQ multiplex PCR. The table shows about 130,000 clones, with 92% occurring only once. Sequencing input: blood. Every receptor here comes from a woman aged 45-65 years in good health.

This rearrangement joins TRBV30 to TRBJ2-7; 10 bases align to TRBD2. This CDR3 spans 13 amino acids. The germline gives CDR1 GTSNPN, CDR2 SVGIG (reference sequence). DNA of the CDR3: TGTGGGGCCGAGCGGGGGGGCTCCTACGAGCAGTACTTC. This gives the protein CGAERGGSYEQYF.

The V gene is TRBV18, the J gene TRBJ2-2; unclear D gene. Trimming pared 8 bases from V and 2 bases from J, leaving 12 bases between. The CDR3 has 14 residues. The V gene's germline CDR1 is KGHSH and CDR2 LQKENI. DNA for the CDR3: TGTGCCAGCCAAAATTCCTCCAACACCGGGGAGCTGTTTTTT. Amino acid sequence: CASQNSSNTGELFF.

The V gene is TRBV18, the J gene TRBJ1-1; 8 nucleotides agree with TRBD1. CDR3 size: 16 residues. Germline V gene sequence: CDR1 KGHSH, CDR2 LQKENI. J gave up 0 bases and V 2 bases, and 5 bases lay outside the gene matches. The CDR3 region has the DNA TGTGCCAGCTCACCAAACAGGGGGGAGGTGAACACTGAAGCTTTCTTT. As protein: CASSPNRGEVNTEAFF.

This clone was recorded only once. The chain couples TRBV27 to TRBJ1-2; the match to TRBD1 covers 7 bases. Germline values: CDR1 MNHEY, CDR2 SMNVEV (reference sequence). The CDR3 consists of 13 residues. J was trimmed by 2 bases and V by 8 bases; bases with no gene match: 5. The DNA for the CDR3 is TGTGCCAGCCCCTTGGACAGGAACTATGGCTACACCTTC. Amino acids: CASPLDRNYGYTF.

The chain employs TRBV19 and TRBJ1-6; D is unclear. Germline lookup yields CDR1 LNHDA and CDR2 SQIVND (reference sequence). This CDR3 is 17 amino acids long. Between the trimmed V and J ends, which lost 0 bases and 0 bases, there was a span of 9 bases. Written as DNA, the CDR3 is TGTGCCAGTAGTATAGAGATGGTGAGCTCCTATAATTCACCCCTCCACTTT. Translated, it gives CASSIEMVSSYNSPLHF. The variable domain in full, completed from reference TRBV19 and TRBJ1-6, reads DGGITQSPKYLFRKEGQNVTLSCEQNLNHDAMYWYRQDPGQGLRLIYYSQIVNDFQKGDIAEGYSVSREKKESFPLTVTSAQKNPTAFYLCASSIEMVSSYNSPLHFGNGTRLTVT.

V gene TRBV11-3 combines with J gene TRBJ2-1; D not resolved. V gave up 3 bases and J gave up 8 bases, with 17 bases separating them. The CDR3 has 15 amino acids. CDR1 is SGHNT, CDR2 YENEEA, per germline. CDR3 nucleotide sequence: TGTGCCAGCAGCTTCCGGGCAGGTCCATATCATGAGCAGTTCTTC. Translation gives CASSFRAGPYHEQFF.

The CDR3 region is CSVEGQGAVEQYF. The DNA for the CDR3 is TGCAGCGTTGAAGGGCAGGGGGCAGTTGAGCAGTACTTC. The chain links TRBV29-1 to TRBJ2-7; 8 bases fit TRBD1. The ends lost 1 base at V and 7 bases at J; junction bases unmatched: 6. The CDR3 is made up of 13 amino acids. Germline CDR1 is SQVTM and CDR2 is ANQGSEA.

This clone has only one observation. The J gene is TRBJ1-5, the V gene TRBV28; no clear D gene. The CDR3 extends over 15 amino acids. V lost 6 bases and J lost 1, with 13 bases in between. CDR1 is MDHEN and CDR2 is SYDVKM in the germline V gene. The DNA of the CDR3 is TGTGCCAGCAGACCCGACCTGGGGAGCAATCAGCCCCAGCATTTT. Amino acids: CASRPDLGSNQPQHF.

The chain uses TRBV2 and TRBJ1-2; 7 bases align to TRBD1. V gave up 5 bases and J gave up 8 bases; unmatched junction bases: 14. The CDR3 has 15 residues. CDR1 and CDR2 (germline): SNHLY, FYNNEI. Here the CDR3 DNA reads TGTGCCAGCAGTCTTGGGACAGACCATATAGGGGGCTACACCTTC. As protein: CASSLGTDHIGGYTF.

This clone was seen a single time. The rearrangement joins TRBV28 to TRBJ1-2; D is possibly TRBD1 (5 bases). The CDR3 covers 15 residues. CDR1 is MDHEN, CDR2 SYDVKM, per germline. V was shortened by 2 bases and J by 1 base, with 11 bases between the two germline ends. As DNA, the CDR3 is TGTGCCAGCAGTTTAGCACAGGCAAATAACTATGGCTACACCTTC. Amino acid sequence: CASSLAQANNYGYTF.

The CDR3 region is CTSSPCRGGRSTDTQYF. CDR3 nucleotide sequence: TGCACCAGCAGCCCATGTCGGGGGGGCCGGAGCACAGATACGCAGTATTTT. This sequence joins TRBV1 and TRBJ2-3; TRBD2 is the table's D call, not checked against the DNA. TRBV1 is a listed pseudogene. The CDR3 is 17 residues long.

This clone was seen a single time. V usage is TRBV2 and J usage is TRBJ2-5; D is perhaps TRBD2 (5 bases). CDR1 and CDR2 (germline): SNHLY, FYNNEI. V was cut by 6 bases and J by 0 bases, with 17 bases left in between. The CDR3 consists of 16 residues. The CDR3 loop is CASSLFIGLDQETQYF. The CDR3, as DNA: TGTGCCAGCAGCTTGTTTATCGGACTTGACCAAGAGACCCAGTACTTC.

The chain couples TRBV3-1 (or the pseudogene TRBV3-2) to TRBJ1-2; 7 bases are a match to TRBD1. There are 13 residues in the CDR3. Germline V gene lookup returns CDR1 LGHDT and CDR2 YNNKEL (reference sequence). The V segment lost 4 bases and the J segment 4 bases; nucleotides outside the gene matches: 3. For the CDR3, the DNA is TGTGCCAGCAGCCCCAGGGGGGGCTATGGCTACACCTTC. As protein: CASSPRGGYGYTF.

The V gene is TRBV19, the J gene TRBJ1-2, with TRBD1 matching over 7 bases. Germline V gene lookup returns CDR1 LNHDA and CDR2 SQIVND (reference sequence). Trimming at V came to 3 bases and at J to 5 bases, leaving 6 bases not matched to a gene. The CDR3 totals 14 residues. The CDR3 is CASSIGTADYGYTF. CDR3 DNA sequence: TGTGCCAGTAGTATCGGGACAGCTGATTATGGCTACACCTTC.

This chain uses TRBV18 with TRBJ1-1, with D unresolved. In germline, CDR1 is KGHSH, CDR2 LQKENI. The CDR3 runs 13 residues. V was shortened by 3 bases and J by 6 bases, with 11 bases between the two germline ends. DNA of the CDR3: TGTGCCAGCTCACCCACTTTGCGCGCTGAAGCTTTCTTT. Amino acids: CASSPTLRAEAFF.

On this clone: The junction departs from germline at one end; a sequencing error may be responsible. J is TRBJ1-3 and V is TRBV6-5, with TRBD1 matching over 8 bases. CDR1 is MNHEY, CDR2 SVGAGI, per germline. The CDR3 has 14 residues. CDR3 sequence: CGSASGQGGNTIYF. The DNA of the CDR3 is TGCGGAAGCGCGTCCGGACAGGGAGGAAACACCATATATTTT.

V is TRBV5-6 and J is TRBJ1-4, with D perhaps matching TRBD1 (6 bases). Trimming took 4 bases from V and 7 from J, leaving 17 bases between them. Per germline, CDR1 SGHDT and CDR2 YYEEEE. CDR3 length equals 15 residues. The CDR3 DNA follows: TGTGCCAGCAGCCTAACCCCAGGGGCCGGTGAAAAACTGTTTTTT. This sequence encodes CASSLTPGAGEKLFF.

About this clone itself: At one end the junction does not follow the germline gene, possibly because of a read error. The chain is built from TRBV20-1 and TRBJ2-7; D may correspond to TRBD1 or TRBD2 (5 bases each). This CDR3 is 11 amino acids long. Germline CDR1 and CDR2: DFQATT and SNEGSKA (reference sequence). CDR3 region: CSARDPGPEAF. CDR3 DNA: TGCAGTGCTAGAGACCCGGGGCCTGAGGCCTTC.

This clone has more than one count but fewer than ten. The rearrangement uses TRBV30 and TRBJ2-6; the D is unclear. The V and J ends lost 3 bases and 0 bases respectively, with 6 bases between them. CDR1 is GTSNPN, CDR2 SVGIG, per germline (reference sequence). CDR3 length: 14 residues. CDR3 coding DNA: TGTGCCTGGAGACGCGGCTCTGGGGCCAACGTCCTGACTTTC. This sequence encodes CAWRRGSGANVLTF.

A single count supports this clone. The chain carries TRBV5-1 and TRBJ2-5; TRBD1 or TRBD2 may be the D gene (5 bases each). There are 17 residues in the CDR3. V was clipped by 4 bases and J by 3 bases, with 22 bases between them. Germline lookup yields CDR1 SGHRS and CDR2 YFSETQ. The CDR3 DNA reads TGCGCCAGCAGCCAGGGTGTGAGGGTGCCCGAAAAAGAGACCCAGTACTTC. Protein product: CASSQGVRVPEKETQYF. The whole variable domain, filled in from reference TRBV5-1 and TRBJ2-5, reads KAGVTQTPRYLIKTRGQQVTLSCSPISGHRSVSWYQQTPGQGLQFLFEYFSETQRNKGNFPGRFSGRQFSNSRSEMNVSTLELGDSALYLCASSQGVRVPEKETQYFGPGTRLLVL.

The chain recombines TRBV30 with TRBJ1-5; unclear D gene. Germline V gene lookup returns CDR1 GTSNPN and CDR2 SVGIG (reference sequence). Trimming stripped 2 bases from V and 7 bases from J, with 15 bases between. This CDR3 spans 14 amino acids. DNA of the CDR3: TGTGCCTGGAGTAGCTCGGCAGGCTCGCAGCCCCAGCATTTT. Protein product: CAWSSSAGSQPQHF.

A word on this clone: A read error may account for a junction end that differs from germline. The CDR3 coding sequence is TGTGCCAGTAGTCTAGATGCTGGAAACACCATATATTTT. This codes for CASSLDAGNTIYF. The J gene is TRBJ1-3, the V gene TRBV19; D ambiguous. This CDR3 contains 13 residues. CDR1 LNHDA and CDR2 SQIVND come from the germline V gene (reference sequence).

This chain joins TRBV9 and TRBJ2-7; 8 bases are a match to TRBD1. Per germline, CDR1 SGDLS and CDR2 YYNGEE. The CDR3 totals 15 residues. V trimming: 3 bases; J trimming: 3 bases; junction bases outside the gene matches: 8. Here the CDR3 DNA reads TGTGCCAGCAGCGCAGGGGGCGCGGGAAGCTACGAGCAGTACTTC. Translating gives CASSAGGAGSYEQYF.

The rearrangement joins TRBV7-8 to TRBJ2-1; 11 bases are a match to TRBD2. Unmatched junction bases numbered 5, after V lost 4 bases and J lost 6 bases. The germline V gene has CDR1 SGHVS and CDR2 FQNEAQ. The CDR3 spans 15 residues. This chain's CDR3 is CASSSRLAGRNEQFF. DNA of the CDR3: TGTGCCAGCAGCTCTCGACTAGCGGGGCGCAATGAGCAGTTCTTC.

CDR3 in DNA: TGTGCCAGCACCACTTGGGATCAGCCCCAGCATTTT. Residues: CASTTWDQPQHF. This chain joins TRBV28 and TRBJ1-5; D remains ambiguous. This CDR3 contains 12 residues. CDR1 is MDHEN, CDR2 SYDVKM, per germline. Trimming removed 7 bases from V and 5 bases from J, with 9 bases in between.

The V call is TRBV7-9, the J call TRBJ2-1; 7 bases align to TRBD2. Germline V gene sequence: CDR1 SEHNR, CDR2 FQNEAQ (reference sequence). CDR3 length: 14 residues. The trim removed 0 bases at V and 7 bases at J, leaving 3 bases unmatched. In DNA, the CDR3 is TGTGCCAGCAGCTTAGCGCTGGGGGGGAATGAGCAGTTCTTC. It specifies CASSLALGGNEQFF.

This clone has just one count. CDR3 sequence: CASSSRPGYEQYF. The CDR3 coding sequence is TGTGCCAGCAGTTCTCGGCCCGGGTACGAGCAGTACTTC. The V and J genes are TRBV27 and TRBJ2-7; D gene ambiguous. CDR3 length equals 13 residues. Between the trimmed V and J ends, which lost 4 bases and 4 bases, there was a span of 11 bases. Germline V gene sequence: CDR1 MNHEY, CDR2 SMNVEV (reference sequence).

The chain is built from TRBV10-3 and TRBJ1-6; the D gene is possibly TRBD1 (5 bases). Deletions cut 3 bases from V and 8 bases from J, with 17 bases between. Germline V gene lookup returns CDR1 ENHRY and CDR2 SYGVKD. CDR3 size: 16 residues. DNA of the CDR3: TGTGCCATCAGTGAAACGCAGGGAGTAAGTGATTCACCCCTCCACTTT. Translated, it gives CAISETQGVSDSPLHF.

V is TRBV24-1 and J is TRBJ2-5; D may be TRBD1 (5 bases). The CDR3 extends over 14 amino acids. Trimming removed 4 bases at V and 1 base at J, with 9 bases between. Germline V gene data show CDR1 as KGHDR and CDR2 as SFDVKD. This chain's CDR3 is CATSENRPQETQYF. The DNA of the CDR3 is TGTGCCACCAGTGAAAACAGGCCCCAAGAGACCCAGTACTTC.

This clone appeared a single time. The CDR3 here is CSVDLSDTQYF. The CDR3 bases are TGCAGCGTTGATCTGTCAGATACGCAGTATTTT. The genes are TRBV29-1 and TRBJ2-3; D gene unclear. V was shortened by 3 bases and J by 4 bases, with 5 bases between the two germline ends. Germline values: CDR1 SQVTM, CDR2 ANQGSEA. This CDR3 spans 11 amino acids.

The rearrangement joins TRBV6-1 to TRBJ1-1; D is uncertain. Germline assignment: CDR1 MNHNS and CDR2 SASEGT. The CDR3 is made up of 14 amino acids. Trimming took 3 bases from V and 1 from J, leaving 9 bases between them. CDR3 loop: CASSDGFRNTEAFF. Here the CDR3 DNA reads TGTGCCAGCAGTGACGGTTTTAGGAACACTGAAGCTTTCTTT.

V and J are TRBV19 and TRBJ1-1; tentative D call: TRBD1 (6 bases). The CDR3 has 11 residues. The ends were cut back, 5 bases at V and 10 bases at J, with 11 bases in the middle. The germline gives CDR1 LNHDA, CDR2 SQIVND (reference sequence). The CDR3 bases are TGTGCCAGTAGTCCAGGGGTGGGAGCTTTCTTT. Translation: CASSPGVGAFF.